The sequence of this T cell receptor beta chain was determined in a study of PD-L1 blockade in urothelial cancer. As for the study in general: Twenty-five of 29 patients were males with bladder-origin urothelial cancer. Median T cell yield from blood was approximately 150,000. Study observations and caveats: Survival was better when pretreatment blood TCR clonality fell below the median.

Germline CDR1 reads SGDLS; CDR2 reads YYNGEE. The CDR3 sequence is 17 residues long. The ends lost 3 bases at V and 5 bases at J; junction bases unmatched: 10. Data came from immunoSEQ multiplex PCR; TCRdb stores just in-frame clones and leaves some out. The sample holds some 40,000 clones; 91% are singletons and the top ten take around 6.7%. A word on this clone: The target antigen is unknown.

Time point described: peripheral blood 6 weeks after treatment start. This receptor was taken from a man between 65 and 85 years old with urothelial cancer. Sequencing was performed on PBMCs, taken around atezolizumab (anti-PD-L1) treatment. The chain employs TRBV9 and TRBJ2-6; 8 nucleotides agree with TRBD1. This chain's CDR3 is CASSAGTGRPRANVLTF. CDR3 nucleotides: TGTGCCAGCAGCGCCGGGACAGGCCGCCCGCGGGCCAACGTCCTGACTTTC.